Presented here are 25 T cell receptor beta chains from one specimen sequenced in a study of cytomegalovirus exposure and HLA in healthy donors. PCR primers comprised 60 Vbeta and 13 Jbeta primers. Produced via immunoSEQ multiplex PCR; TCRdb's table is partial and in-frame only. The sample comprises over 80,000 clones, roughly four fifths of which are singletons, and around 3.2% rests with the top ten. The source material was PBMCs. The receptors were sampled from a young man in good health and CMV-seropositive.

This clone was observed a few times. This chain uses TRBV5-8 with TRBJ1-1; D is ambiguous. CDR1 and CDR2 from the germline V gene are SGHTS and YDEGEE. There are 14 residues in the CDR3. Trimming took 0 bases from V and 1 from J, leaving 7 bases between them. The DNA for the CDR3 is TGTGCCAGCAGCTTGGCCTCTCCGAACACTGAAGCTTTCTTT. This translates into CASSLASPNTEAFF.

V is TRBV28 and J is TRBJ1-6; possible D gene TRBD1, 6 bases. V lost 5 bases and J lost 4, with 15 bases in between. The CDR3 covers 16 residues. Germline V CDR1 and CDR2: MDHEN, SYDVKM. The CDR3, as DNA: TGTGCCAGCAGTCCCGGACAGCTGGGGTATAATTCACCCCTCCACTTT. Amino acids: CASSPGQLGYNSPLHF.

The rearrangement uses TRBV27 and TRBJ2-7; TRBD2 aligns across 8 bases. Germline lookup yields CDR1 MNHEY and CDR2 SMNVEV (reference sequence). V lost 3 bases and J lost 4; bases outside the gene matches: 8. The CDR3 is made up of 15 amino acids. DNA for the CDR3: TGTGCCAGCAGTTTTACGACTAGCGTAATATACGAGCAGTACTTC. This translates into CASSFTTSVIYEQYF.

This clone was detected only a few times. The chain combines TRBV10-3 with TRBJ1-4; D gene uncertain. Looked up from germline, CDR1 is ENHRY and CDR2 is SYGVKD. There are 11 residues in the CDR3. Between the trimmed V and J ends, which lost 6 bases and 5 bases, there was a span of 4 bases. Here the CDR3 DNA reads TGTGCCATCAGGTCAAATGAAAAACTGTTTTTT. It codes for CAIRSNEKLFF.

The V and J genes are TRBV6-6 and TRBJ1-1, with D unclear. The CDR3 extends over 11 amino acids. Per germline, CDR1 MNHNY and CDR2 SVGAGI (reference sequence). V dropped 6 bases and J dropped 6 bases, with 8 bases sitting between them. The DNA for the CDR3 is TGTGCCAGCAGCCGGACTTCTGAAGCTTTCTTT. It encodes CASSRTSEAFF.

J is TRBJ1-5 and V is TRBV5-1; possible D gene TRBD1, 6 bases. Germline V lookup: CDR1 SGHRS, CDR2 YFSETQ. V dropped 0 bases and J dropped 3 bases, with 10 bases sitting between them. The CDR3 consists of 15 residues. CDR3 amino acids: CASSLAGTTNQPQHF. For the CDR3, the DNA is TGCGCCAGCAGCTTGGCCGGGACAACCAATCAGCCCCAGCATTTT. The entire variable domain, with the rest obtained from reference TRBV5-1 and TRBJ1-5, is as follows: KAGVTQTPRYLIKTRGQQVTLSCSPISGHRSVSWYQQTPGQGLQFLFEYFSETQRNKGNFPGRFSGRQFSNSRSEMNVSTLELGDSALYLCASSLAGTTNQPQHFGDGTRLSIL.

The chain employs TRBV10-2 and TRBJ2-7; 9 bases line up with TRBD2. Germline CDR1 is WSHSY and CDR2 is SAAADI. V lost 10 bases, J lost 0 bases, and 7 bases stayed unmatched. The CDR3 has 14 residues. The CDR3 here is CATLLAGSSYEQYF. The CDR3 nucleotides are TGCGCCACCCTCCTAGCGGGGAGCTCCTACGAGCAGTACTTC.

The CDR3 coding sequence is TGCGCCAGCAGCATTCTAGCGGGGTCCTCCTACAATGAGCAGTTCTTC. Translating gives CASSILAGSSYNEQFF. This chain connects TRBV5-1 to TRBJ2-1; 9 bases map to TRBD2. V gave up 4 bases and J gave up 0 bases; unmatched junction bases: 5. Germline values: CDR1 SGHRS, CDR2 YFSETQ. This CDR3 is built from 16 residues.

The chain carries TRBV5-4 and TRBJ1-2; 8 bases agree with TRBD1. CDR1 SGHNT and CDR2 YYREEE come from the germline V gene (reference sequence). Trimming removed 3 bases from V and 8 bases from J; junction bases left unmatched: 9. CDR3 length equals 14 residues. The CDR3 region is CASSWDRTQGGYTF. The CDR3 nucleotides are TGTGCCAGCAGCTGGGACAGGACCCAAGGGGGCTACACCTTC.

The V and J genes are TRBV18 and TRBJ2-5, with 9 bases fitting TRBD1. V dropped 2 bases and J dropped 4; count of bases not matched to a gene: 14. CDR3 length: 18 residues. Germline CDR1 reads KGHSH; CDR2 reads LQKENI. The CDR3 is CASSPTGQGMRERETQYF. The DNA for the CDR3 is TGTGCCAGCTCACCAACGGGACAGGGTATGAGGGAAAGAGAGACCCAGTACTTC.

This clone was observed a handful of times. The gene calls are TRBV10-3 and TRBJ1-4; 10 nucleotides line up with TRBD1. From germline, CDR1 is ENHRY and CDR2 SYGVKD. This CDR3 comprises 15 residues. V gave up 3 bases and J gave up 6 bases; unmatched junction bases: 4. Here the CDR3 reads CAISDPGTGDEKLFF. CDR3 in DNA: TGTGCCATCAGTGACCCCGGGACAGGGGATGAAAAACTGTTTTTT.

This CDR3 is CASFGGAVTGELFF. DNA for the CDR3: TGTGCCAGCTTTGGGGGGGCGGTCACCGGGGAGCTGTTTTTT. This chain joins TRBV13 and TRBJ2-2, with a possible D match to TRBD2 (7 bases). Germline V lookup: CDR1 PRHDT, CDR2 FYEKMQ (reference sequence). The V end lost 8 bases, the J end lost 4 bases, and 14 bases lay between the germline ends. The CDR3 length is 14 residues.

The rearrangement links TRBV12-5 to TRBJ2-1; no clear D gene. With 1 base removed from V and 0 bases from J, the gap between germline ends came to 7 bases. Per germline, CDR1 LGHNT and CDR2 FRNRAP. The CDR3 is 15 residues long. The CDR3 DNA reads TGTGCTAGTGGTTTGGATTTTAGCTCCTACAATGAGCAGTTCTTC. As protein: CASGLDFSSYNEQFF.

V and J are TRBV6-5 and TRBJ2-7; possibly TRBD1 for D (6 bases). This CDR3 is 12 amino acids long. The germline V gene encodes CDR1 MNHEY and CDR2 SVGAGI. Between the trimmed V and J ends, which lost 6 bases and 4 bases, there was a span of 10 bases. DNA for the CDR3: TGTGCCAGCAGGAAGGACAGTTACGAGCAGTACTTC. It is translated as CASRKDSYEQYF.

The V call is TRBV7-2, the J call TRBJ2-2; no reliable D call. The CDR3 loop spans 17 amino acids. Trimming took 0 bases from V and 3 from J, leaving 14 bases between them. CDR1 is SGHTA, CDR2 FQGNSA, per germline. CDR3 coding DNA: TGTGCCAGCAGCTTAGCAAGTCGCAGGTCGGACACCGGGGAGCTGTTTTTT. Translated, it gives CASSLASRRSDTGELFF.

The chain couples TRBV5-1 to TRBJ1-2, with D maybe TRBD1 (6 bases). CDR1 is SGHRS and CDR2 is YFSETQ in the germline V gene. The germline V and J ends were trimmed by 3 bases and 6 bases, with 12 bases remaining between them. This CDR3 comprises 13 residues. CDR3 sequence (DNA): TGCGCCAGCAGCTCGACAGGAGATAATGGCTACACCTTC. This encodes CASSSTGDNGYTF.

The gene calls are TRBV25-1 and TRBJ1-1, with D possibly matching TRBD1 (6 bases). V lost 7 bases and J 0 bases, leaving 15 bases between the germline ends. The germline V gene has CDR1 MGHDK and CDR2 SYGVNS. The CDR3 has 15 amino acids. The CDR3 nucleotides are TGTGCCAGCACCCCAGGGGCACTGGTGAACACTGAAGCTTTCTTT. This gives the protein CASTPGALVNTEAFF.

V gene TRBV30 combines with J gene TRBJ2-7; 11 bases fit TRBD2. CDR1 and CDR2 (germline): GTSNPN, SVGIG (reference sequence). The CDR3 consists of 14 residues. Unmatched junction bases numbered 8, after V lost 5 bases and J lost 5 bases. The CDR3 coding sequence is TGTGCCTGGGATGAACTAGCGGGAGTAAACGAGCAGTACTTC. It codes for CAWDELAGVNEQYF.

The chain couples TRBV29-1 to TRBJ1-1; D is undetermined. This CDR3 is built from 11 residues. Germline V lookup: CDR1 SQVTM, CDR2 ANQGSEA. V was cut by 0 bases and J by 11 bases, with 10 bases left in between. CDR3 protein: CSVEDLNRAFF. In nucleotides, the CDR3 is TGCAGCGTTGAAGATCTGAATCGGGCTTTCTTT. Drawing the rest from reference TRBV29-1 and TRBJ1-1, the complete variable domain is SAVISQKPSRDICQRGTSLTIQCQVDSQVTMMFWYRQQPGQSLTLIATANQGSEATYESGFVIDKFPISRPNLTFSTLTVSNMSPEDSSIYLCSVEDLNRAFFGQGTRLTVV.

The chain carries TRBV7-9 and TRBJ2-1; 9 bases fit TRBD2. CDR1 is SEHNR and CDR2 is FQNEAQ in the germline V gene (reference sequence). V was pared by 1 base and J by 12 bases, with 7 bases of the junction left unmatched. The CDR3 consists of 14 residues. In DNA form, the CDR3 reads TGTGCCAGCAGCTTAGTAGCGGGAGTGGGTGGGCAGTTCTTC. It yields the protein CASSLVAGVGGQFF.

The V gene is TRBV2, the J gene TRBJ2-7; D is possibly TRBD1 (5 bases). Trimming stripped 10 bases from V and 3 bases from J, with 19 bases between. The CDR3 spans 14 residues. Germline V CDR1 and CDR2: SNHLY, FYNNEI. The CDR3 region has the DNA TGTGCCACTAAAGGGGCACAGGCAAACTACGAGCAGTACTTC. This gives the protein CATKGAQANYEQYF.

This chain joins TRBV28 and TRBJ1-5; tentatively, D is TRBD1 (6 bases). V lost 6 bases, J lost 6 bases, and 15 bases lay in between. The V gene's germline CDR1 is MDHEN and CDR2 SYDVKM. The CDR3 spans 14 residues. DNA for the CDR3: TGTGCCAGCAGGGTCGGGGGGGCTGTTCAGCCCCAGCATTTT. It encodes CASRVGGAVQPQHF.

The chain links TRBV2 to TRBJ2-5; 9 bases are shared with TRBD1. The CDR3 consists of 13 residues. V shed 8 bases, J shed 4 bases, and the junction held 5 bases outside the gene matches. Per germline, CDR1 SNHLY and CDR2 FYNNEI. Written as DNA, the CDR3 is TGTGCCAGCGGGACAGGGCTGGGAGAGACCCAGTACTTC. Its protein product is CASGTGLGETQYF. The full variable domain, completed using reference TRBV2 and TRBJ2-5, is EPEVTQTPSHQVTQMGQEVILRCVPISNHLYFYWYRQILGQKVEFLVSFYNNEISEKSEIFDDQFSVERPDGSNFTLKIRSTKLEDSAMYFCASGTGLGETQYFGPGTRLLVL.

This clone occurred a few times. J is TRBJ1-1 and V is TRBV30, with D perhaps matching TRBD1 (5 bases). This CDR3 has 12 amino acids. In germline, CDR1 is GTSNPN, CDR2 SVGIG (reference sequence). The V end lost 1 base, the J end lost 4 bases, and 7 bases lay between the germline ends. CDR3 sequence reads: CAWSGGGTEAFF. In DNA form, the CDR3 reads TGTGCCTGGAGTGGGGGGGGCACTGAAGCTTTCTTT.

This chain joins TRBV30 and TRBJ1-2; 8 positions match TRBD1. V was pared by 5 bases and J by 8 bases, with 16 bases of the junction left unmatched. CDR1 GTSNPN and CDR2 SVGIG come from the germline V gene (reference sequence). This CDR3 spans 15 amino acids. DNA of the CDR3: TGTGCCTGGGTGGCCGGGACAGGCCTCGCCCGGGGCTACACCTTC. Translating it yields CAWVAGTGLARGYTF. Based on the CDR3 plus reference TRBV30 and TRBJ1-2, the full variable domain is SQTIHQWPATLVQPVGSPLSLECTVEGTSNPNLYWYRQAAGRGLQLLFYSVGIGQISSEVPQNLSASRPQDRQFILSSKKLLLSDSGFYLCAWVAGTGLARGYTFGSGTRLTVV.